Here is one TCR beta chain with its context. The Seattle patients, enrolled during active infection, were followed longitudinally. The data derive from a study of blood T cell repertoires in COVID-19. Assay used: immunoSEQ multiplex PCR; TCRdb lists only in-frame clones, some missing. The table has hundreds of thousands of clones, around nine tenths seen once. The CDR3 covers 15 residues. Trimming took off 5 bases at V and 1 base at J, with 12 bases between the two ends. Germline CDR1 and CDR2: SGHTA and FQGNSA. The sequenced material came from peripheral blood. The chain joins TRBV7-2 to TRBJ1-5, with D tentatively TRBD1 (6 bases). The TCR was taken from a woman aged 70 to 79 with COVID-19, enrolled during active disease. The CDR3 sequence is CASSPQGQSNQPQHF. The DNA of the CDR3 is TGTGCCAGCAGCCCGCAGGGACAAAGCAATCAGCCCCAGCATTTT. The variable domain in full, completed from reference TRBV7-2 and TRBJ1-5, reads GAGVSQSPSNKVTEKGKDVELRCDPISGHTALYWYRQSLGQGLEFLIYFQGNSAPDKSGLPSDRFSAERTGGSVSTLTIQRTQQEDSAVYLCASSPQGQSNQPQHFGDGTRLSIL.